The 3 T cell receptor beta chains in this list originate from one sample, sequenced in a study of CD8 T cells in Susac syndrome. RNA amounts of roughly 0.45 to 1 ug underwent reverse transcription with random hexamers. TCRdb re-analysed the immunoSEQ multiplex PCR reads in MiXCR, keeping a single row per CDR3 protein. The sample lists about 280,000 distinct CDR3 sequences; 70% to 90% were seen once. Source material: CD8+ T cells from PBMCs. The receptors originated from a human donor with multiple sclerosis.

In its sample, this clonotype was seen once. The chain is built from TRBV4-1 and TRBJ2-7; the D gene could be TRBD1 or TRBD2 (5 bases each). CDR1 and CDR2 from the germline V gene are MGHRA and YSYEKL. Between the trimmed V and J ends, which lost 4 bases and 4 bases, there was a span of 17 bases. The CDR3 contains 15 residues. Here the CDR3 reads CASSRRSGPLYEQYF. The CDR3, as DNA: TGCGCCAGCAGCCGCCGTTCGGGACCTTTATACGAGCAGTACTTC.

A few counts support this clonotype. The gene calls are TRBV6-1 and TRBJ2-1; 8 bases are shared with TRBD2. CDR1 is MNHNS, CDR2 SASEGT, per germline. V shed 6 bases, J shed 15 bases, and the junction held 16 bases outside the gene matches. This CDR3 region has 14 residues. The CDR3 nucleotides are TGTGCCAGCAGCTATAGCGGGGAGGGCCCAATACGGTTCTTC. It yields the protein CASSYSGEGPIRFF.

CDR3 protein: CASSAISGISIDEQFF. The DNA for the CDR3 is TGTGCCAGTAGTGCAATTAGCGGGATATCCATCGATGAGCAGTTCTTC. The V gene is TRBV19, the J gene TRBJ2-1, with 8 bases identical to TRBD2. This CDR3 has 16 residues. Germline CDR1 is LNHDA and CDR2 is SQIVND (reference sequence). Trimming cost V 5 bases and J 8 bases; bases outside gene matches: 14.